Each of the 21 T cell receptor beta chains below was sequenced from the same sample in a study of T cells after yellow fever vaccination. TCRdb ran MiXCR on the 5' RACE reads and lists one entry per CDR3 protein. The sample shows 200,000 to 250,000 distinct CDR3 sequences, about 3% of them seen only once. Material: CD4+ T cells sorted from PBMCs, obtained 10 days after the yellow fever booster vaccination. The receptors shown here come from a man aged 18 to 29 who received the YFV17D yellow fever vaccine.

This clonotype occurred many times. J is TRBJ2-2 and V is TRBV6-4; D is uncertain. The V end lost 1 base, the J end lost 2 bases, and 2 bases lay between the germline ends. This CDR3 has 13 residues. From germline, CDR1 is MRHNA and CDR2 SNTAGT. The chain's CDR3 is CASSDLNTGELFF. The CDR3 nucleotides are TGTGCCAGCAGTGACTTAAACACCGGGGAGCTGTTTTTT.

The chain employs TRBV4-3 and TRBJ2-5, with TRBD2 matching 10 bases. The CDR3 totals 17 residues. The germline CDR1 and CDR2 sequences are LGHNA and YSLEER. The V and J ends lost 2 bases and 2 bases, in that order; junction bases with no gene match: 8. CDR3 region: CASSQMGIAGGQETQYF. CDR3 DNA: TGCGCCAGCAGCCAAATGGGGATAGCGGGGGGTCAAGAGACCCAGTACTTC.

This chain links TRBV4-3 with TRBJ1-1; 9 bases map to TRBD1. Germline CDR1 is LGHNA and CDR2 is YSLEER. Trimming removed 3 bases from V and 1 base from J; junction bases left unmatched: 3. This CDR3 contains 15 residues. Written as DNA, the CDR3 is TGCGCCAGCAGCCAGGGGGGACAGGGGAACACTGAAGCTTTCTTT. Amino acids: CASSQGGQGNTEAFF.

This clonotype was counted ten times or more. The V call is TRBV11-2, the J call TRBJ2-5; D might be TRBD1 (5 bases). The germline CDR1 and CDR2 sequences are SGHAT and FQNNGV. The length of the CDR3 is 14 residues. V was trimmed by 2 bases and J by 1 base, leaving 8 bases between them. CDR3 loop: CASSLIGAQETQYF. Here the CDR3 DNA reads TGTGCCAGCAGCTTAATTGGGGCCCAAGAGACCCAGTACTTC.

The V call is TRBV7-6, the J call TRBJ2-2, with 8 bases identical to TRBD1. Germline V lookup: CDR1 SGHVS, CDR2 FNYEAQ. The CDR3 covers 14 residues. The trim removed 7 bases at V and 5 bases at J, leaving 6 bases unmatched. In nucleotides, the CDR3 is TGTGCCAGCACCTTTACAGGGGGGACCGGGGAGCTGTTTTTT. It is translated as CASTFTGGTGELFF.

This clonotype was seen at least ten times. This chain connects TRBV4-2 to TRBJ2-1; D gene ambiguous. Germline values: CDR1 LGHNA, CDR2 YNFKEQ. Between the trimmed V and J ends, which lost 3 bases and 9 bases, there was a span of 12 bases. The CDR3 has 13 amino acids. The CDR3: CASSQSRLREQFF. In DNA form, the CDR3 reads TGTGCCAGCAGCCAGTCTAGGCTTCGTGAGCAGTTCTTC.

This clonotype was observed a few times. The chain recombines TRBV5-4 with TRBJ2-3; D ambiguous. Germline V lookup: CDR1 SGHNT, CDR2 YYREEE (reference sequence). The CDR3 totals 14 residues. Trimming cost V 5 bases and J 0 bases, with 10 bases left between them. The chain's CDR3 is CASRVQSSTDTQYF. The CDR3 nucleotides read TGTGCCAGCAGAGTACAGTCTAGCACAGATACGCAGTATTTT.

The table lists this clonotype with many counts. The chain combines TRBV7-9 with TRBJ2-3, with 9 bases matching TRBD1. This CDR3 spans 15 amino acids. The ends lost 5 bases at V and 4 bases at J; junction bases unmatched: 7. Germline CDR1 and CDR2: SEHNR and FQNEAQ (reference sequence). CDR3 in DNA: TGTGCCAGCAGCCCTGGGACAGGGTGGGCAGATACGCAGTATTTT. This sequence encodes CASSPGTGWADTQYF.

The table lists this clonotype with a few counts. V gene TRBV6-2 or TRBV6-3 combines with J gene TRBJ1-1, with TRBD1 identical over 10 bases. Germline loops: CDR1 MNHEY, CDR2 SVGEGT. V shed 0 bases, J shed 1 base, and the junction held 14 bases outside the gene matches. The CDR3 length is 20 residues. CDR3 residues: CASSYSPLLTGGGRNTEAFF. In nucleotides, the CDR3 is TGTGCCAGCAGTTACTCCCCCCTCTTGACAGGGGGCGGGAGGAACACTGAAGCTTTCTTT.

The chain uses TRBV3-1 and TRBJ1-2; no firm D call. Trimming stripped 0 bases from V and 13 bases from J, with 15 bases between. The germline CDR1 and CDR2 sequences are LGHDT and YNNKEL (reference sequence). This CDR3 region has 13 residues. DNA of the CDR3: TGTGCCAGCAGCCAAGAGTTGGAGGGCGCCGCCACCTTC. This sequence encodes CASSQELEGAATF.

This clonotype was counted many times. The CDR3 reads CASSVDADTQYF. The CDR3 nucleotides read TGTGCCAGCAGCGTAGACGCCGATACGCAGTATTTT. The V call is TRBV9, the J call TRBJ2-3; D not certain. The germline V gene encodes CDR1 SGDLS and CDR2 YYNGEE. V was pared by 0 bases and J by 6 bases, with 5 bases between. This CDR3 has 12 residues.

On this clonotype: A junction boundary mismatches the germline segment, possibly from a read error. The chain employs TRBV29-1 and TRBJ2-3; TRBD2 agrees at 7 bases. CDR3 length: 13 amino acids. Germline V lookup: CDR1 SQVTM, CDR2 ANQGSEA. The CDR3 DNA reads TGCAGCGCTGAAGGGGCGGGGGCAGATACGCAGTATTTT. Translated: CSAEGAGADTQYF.

V gene TRBV6-6 combines with J gene TRBJ1-6; 10 positions agree with TRBD1. With V trimmed by 2 bases and J by 8 bases, 3 bases remained unmatched. Looked up from germline, CDR1 is MNHNY and CDR2 is SVGAGI (reference sequence). The CDR3 covers 15 residues. This CDR3 reads CASSYPGTGDSPLHF. Written as DNA, the CDR3 is TGTGCCAGCAGTTACCCCGGGACAGGGGATTCACCCCTCCACTTT.

This clonotype was counted many times. The chain combines TRBV7-2 with TRBJ2-5, with unresolved D. This CDR3 has 13 amino acids. The V end lost 5 bases, the J end lost 3 bases, and 10 bases lay between the germline ends. Germline-derived CDR1 and CDR2 are SGHTA and FQGNSA. CDR3 in amino acids: CASSNPVKETQYF. The CDR3 region has the DNA TGTGCCAGCAGCAACCCAGTTAAAGAGACCCAGTACTTC.

The table lists this clonotype with a few counts. The CDR3 DNA sequence: TGCGCCAGCAGCCAAGAGTTAGGCGTCAGAGGCCGAACAGATACGCAGTATTTT. Translated, it gives CASSQELGVRGRTDTQYF. The chain employs TRBV4-3 and TRBJ2-3; no clear D. Germline V gives CDR1 LGHNA, CDR2 YSLEER. This CDR3 region has 18 residues. With 0 bases removed from V and 3 bases from J, the gap between germline ends came to 19 bases.

This clonotype has at least ten counts. CDR3: CASSPGRKTYNEQFF. The CDR3 DNA follows: TGCGCCAGCAGCCCGGGACGGAAGACCTACAATGAGCAGTTCTTC. The genes are TRBV4-1 and TRBJ2-1; D tentatively fits TRBD1 or TRBD2 (5 bases each). The CDR3 runs to 15 residues. V was trimmed by 4 bases and J by 2 bases, leaving 12 bases between them. Germline CDR1 is MGHRA and CDR2 is YSYEKL.

This clonotype was observed at least ten times. The chain carries TRBV5-4 and TRBJ2-3; 10 nucleotides line up with TRBD2. In germline, CDR1 is SGHNT, CDR2 YYREEE (reference sequence). V lost 4 bases and J lost 0; bases outside the gene matches: 2. The CDR3 contains 15 residues. The CDR3 bases are TGTGCCAGCAGCCGGACTAGCGGAAGCACAGATACGCAGTATTTT. Its translation is CASSRTSGSTDTQYF.

This clonotype appeared a few times. V is TRBV12-3 or TRBV12-4 and J is TRBJ1-1; 7 bases agree with TRBD1. Unmatched junction bases numbered 4, after V lost 6 bases and J lost 0 bases. The CDR3 loop spans 14 amino acids. CDR3 amino acids: CASRPGGLNTEAFF. DNA for the CDR3: TGTGCCAGCAGACCAGGGGGTCTGAACACTGAAGCTTTCTTT.

This clonotype was detected a few times. This chain links TRBV12-3 or TRBV12-4 with TRBJ1-2; D unresolved. V was clipped by 6 bases and J by 5 bases, with 16 bases between them. The CDR3 extends over 14 amino acids. In DNA, the CDR3 is TGTGCCAGCAGCTTCCCCGGATTTGGGTATGGCTACACCTTC. Translation: CASSFPGFGYGYTF.

A single count supports this clonotype. The missing conserved phenylalanine or tryptophan at the end of this CDR3 makes a read error likely. This rearrangement joins TRBV4-3 to TRBJ2-6; D is possibly TRBD2 (5 bases). V was clipped by 1 base and J by 0 bases, with 10 bases between them. CDR1 LGHNA and CDR2 YSLEER come from the germline V gene. The CDR3 extends over 17 amino acids. In nucleotides, the CDR3 is TGCGCCAGCAGCCAAGGATCGGGAACCTCTGGGGCCAACGTCCTGACTTCC. As protein: CASSQGSGTSGANVLTS.

The genes are TRBV11-2 and TRBJ2-5; 9 bases are a match to TRBD1. The junction had 10 bases not matched to a gene; V was cut back by 6 bases and J by 5 bases. The CDR3 spans 15 residues. Germline CDR1 and CDR2: SGHAT and FQNNGV. CDR3 in amino acids: CASRPIQGAGETQYF. The CDR3 DNA follows: TGTGCCAGCAGGCCGATACAGGGGGCCGGTGAGACCCAGTACTTC.